These 25 T cell receptor beta chains came from one sample sequenced in a study of a mutant IDH1 vaccine in newly diagnosed glioma (TCRdb year 2021). No antigen has been assigned to these receptors. Sample time point, as interpreted from the label and publication: week 5, during vaccination. Each vaccine dose was 300 ug of a 20-mer mutant IDH1 peptide in Montanide, given subcutaneously with topical imiquimod. Libraries were prepared through the immunoSEQ multiplex PCR assay. The immuneACCESS repertoire file appears here via TCRdb, limited to in-frame rearrangements. These files lack a portion of the clones; in checked studies, under half of the deficit traces to unresolved V genes, and the cause of the others is not known. The sample table lists some 48,000 clones, around 78% of them with a count of one. Approximately 2% of the sample belongs to the ten largest clones. The sample consisted of PBMCs, taken from a glioma patient whose treatment included an IDH1 peptide vaccine. Receptor source: a woman aged 40 to 50 with glioma.

V is TRBV18 and J is TRBJ1-2; D remains unclear. Germline V lookup: CDR1 KGHSH, CDR2 LQKENI. The length of the CDR3 is 15 residues. V lost 0 bases, J lost 8 bases, and 16 bases lay in between. In DNA form, the CDR3 reads TGTGCCAGCTCACCACCTTACAGAGGGTCAAGGGGCTACACCTTC. Its protein is CASSPPYRGSRGYTF.

The V call is TRBV10-2, the J call TRBJ1-1; D is perhaps TRBD1 (6 bases). The CDR3 runs 13 residues. CDR1 is WSHSY, CDR2 SAAADI, per germline. V was trimmed by 5 bases and J by 2 bases, leaving 9 bases between them. The CDR3 loop is CASSLDRNTEAFF. The CDR3 bases are TGCGCCAGCAGTTTGGACAGAAACACTGAAGCTTTCTTT.

The V call is TRBV9, the J call TRBJ1-5; 8 bases agree with TRBD1. Germline V gives CDR1 SGDLS, CDR2 YYNGEE. This CDR3 region has 15 residues. V lost 4 bases and J lost 0; bases outside the gene matches: 3. The CDR3 loop is CASSTGGYSNQPQHF. CDR3 coding DNA: TGTGCCAGCAGCACAGGGGGTTATAGCAATCAGCCCCAGCATTTT.

The chain links TRBV27 to TRBJ1-4; 8 bases align to TRBD1. Germline CDR1 and CDR2: MNHEY and SMNVEV (reference sequence). The V segment lost 5 bases and the J segment 3 bases; nucleotides outside the gene matches: 2. The CDR3 has 14 amino acids. CDR3 loop: CASSPTGANEKLFF. CDR3 DNA sequence: TGTGCCAGCAGTCCGACAGGGGCTAATGAAAAACTGTTTTTT.

V gene TRBV4-1 combines with J gene TRBJ2-2, with a weak D call TRBD1 (7 bases). Trimming cost V 8 bases and J 4 bases, with 17 bases left between them. The CDR3 spans 15 residues. Germline CDR1 and CDR2: MGHRA and YSYEKL. CDR3 in amino acids: CASHARGAITGELFF. CDR3 nucleotides: TGCGCCAGCCACGCCAGGGGGGCCATCACCGGGGAGCTGTTTTTT.

This clone has just a few counts. V and J are TRBV15 and TRBJ1-1; TRBD1 aligns across 7 bases. V was pared by 3 bases and J by 0 bases, with 4 bases of the junction left unmatched. The CDR3 sequence is 15 residues long. Germline lookup yields CDR1 LNHNV and CDR2 YYDKDF (reference sequence). CDR3 sequence (DNA): TGTGCCACCAGCAGTACAGGGGCGATGAACACTGAAGCTTTCTTT. Protein: CATSSTGAMNTEAFF.

This clone was observed a few times. This chain links TRBV2 with TRBJ1-5; D may be TRBD1 (6 bases). Germline values: CDR1 SNHLY, CDR2 FYNNEI. Between the trimmed V and J ends, which lost 4 bases and 3 bases, there was a span of 7 bases. CDR3 length: 13 residues. The CDR3: CASSGQDNQPQHF. The CDR3 DNA sequence: TGTGCCAGCAGTGGACAGGACAATCAGCCCCAGCATTTT. The full variable domain, in which reference TRBV2 and TRBJ1-5 provide the parts outside the CDR3, is EPEVTQTPSHQVTQMGQEVILRCVPISNHLYFYWYRQILGQKVEFLVSFYNNEISEKSEIFDDQFSVERPDGSNFTLKIRSTKLEDSAMYFCASSGQDNQPQHFGDGTRLSIL.

In its sample, this clone was seen a few times. The chain recombines TRBV6-1 with TRBJ1-5; the D is unclear. CDR3 length equals 12 residues. Trimming removed 4 bases from V and 2 bases from J, with 3 bases in between. Germline CDR1 is MNHNS and CDR2 is SASEGT. In DNA form, the CDR3 reads TGTGCCAGCAGTGGGGGCAATCAGCCCCAGCATTTT. Residues: CASSGGNQPQHF.

The chain carries TRBV10-3 and TRBJ1-2; D perhaps matches TRBD1 (6 bases). The CDR3 is 13 amino acids. V was trimmed by 8 bases and J by 6 bases, leaving 16 bases between them. Germline loops: CDR1 ENHRY, CDR2 SYGVKD. CDR3 in amino acids: CAIPRQDYDGYTF. The CDR3 DNA reads as TGTGCCATCCCTCGACAGGACTATGATGGCTACACCTTC.

The rearrangement links TRBV19 to TRBJ1-2, with D unresolved. Per germline, CDR1 LNHDA and CDR2 SQIVND (reference sequence). Between the trimmed V and J ends, which lost 1 base and 8 bases, there was a span of 8 bases. The CDR3 extends over 12 amino acids. The CDR3 bases are TGTGCCAGTAGTATAGCTGAGTCCGGCTACACCTTC. Translation: CASSIAESGYTF. The variable domain in full, with the rest retrieved from reference TRBV19 and TRBJ1-2, is DGGITQSPKYLFRKEGQNVTLSCEQNLNHDAMYWYRQDPGQGLRLIYYSQIVNDFQKGDIAEGYSVSREKKESFPLTVTSAQKNPTAFYLCASSIAESGYTFGSGTRLTVV.

The J gene is TRBJ1-2, the V gene TRBV28, with 9 bases identical to TRBD1. CDR1 MDHEN and CDR2 SYDVKM come from the germline V gene. This CDR3 is built from 15 residues. J gave up 4 bases and V 3 bases, and 6 bases lay outside the gene matches. The CDR3 reads CASSLDRGTFYGYTF. CDR3 coding DNA: TGTGCCAGCAGTTTGGACAGGGGAACCTTCTATGGCTACACCTTC.

This rearrangement joins TRBV19 to TRBJ1-1; D call uncertain. CDR1 and CDR2 from the germline V gene are LNHDA and SQIVND (reference sequence). The V end was cut by 6 bases, the J end by 7 bases, with 9 bases between. The CDR3 has 11 residues. The CDR3 DNA follows: TGTGCCAGTAGGCTTACAGATGAAGCTTTCTTT. Translating it yields CASRLTDEAFF.

The rearrangement uses TRBV27 and TRBJ1-2; TRBD1 might be the D (6 bases). In germline, CDR1 is MNHEY, CDR2 SMNVEV (reference sequence). The CDR3 is made up of 16 amino acids. Between the trimmed V and J ends, which lost 1 base and 4 bases, there was a span of 16 bases. The CDR3 DNA follows: TGTGCCAGCAGTTTATACCCCTGGCAGGGGATCTATGGCTACACCTTC. Protein product: CASSLYPWQGIYGYTF.

The chain joins TRBV5-5 to TRBJ1-2; TRBD1 matches 10 bases. CDR1 SGHKS and CDR2 YYEKEE come from the germline V gene (reference sequence). V gave up 4 bases and J gave up 8 bases; unmatched junction bases: 2. The CDR3 is 12 residues long. CDR3 sequence (DNA): TGTGCCAGCAGCCGGACAGGGGGGGGCTACACCTTC. This gives the protein CASSRTGGGYTF.

The chain carries TRBV5-8 and TRBJ1-5; D not certain. The length of the CDR3 is 16 residues. Germline V lookup: CDR1 SGHTS, CDR2 YDEGEE. V was pared by 4 bases and J by 3 bases, with 17 bases between. The CDR3 DNA is TGTGCCAGCAGCGGCCGCGGTGACACGATCAATCAGCCCCAGCATTTT. Its protein is CASSGRGDTINQPQHF.

The chain links TRBV5-1 to TRBJ2-7; TRBD1 might be the D (5 bases). Trimming took 5 bases from V and 0 from J, leaving 12 bases between them. The CDR3 length is 14 residues. Germline CDR1 reads SGHRS; CDR2 reads YFSETQ. CDR3 sequence (DNA): TGCGCCAGCAGGGAAAGGGGATTCTCCTACGAGCAGTACTTC. This translates into CASRERGFSYEQYF.

The rearrangement uses TRBV7-2 and TRBJ1-1; D unresolved. The germline gives CDR1 SGHTA, CDR2 FQGNSA. The CDR3 is 16 amino acids. V was trimmed by 5 bases and J by 4 bases, leaving 20 bases between them. The CDR3 region is CASSHAKRHFPTEAFF. The CDR3 region has the DNA TGTGCCAGCAGCCACGCTAAACGGCATTTCCCCACTGAAGCTTTCTTT.

The chain has TRBV5-1 and TRBJ1-5; 8 positions match TRBD1. The CDR3 totals 15 residues. The ends lost 4 bases at V and 4 bases at J; junction bases unmatched: 7. Germline V gene data show CDR1 as SGHRS and CDR2 as YFSETQ. CDR3 sequence: CASSPEGQGNQPQHF. CDR3 nucleotides: TGCGCCAGCAGCCCGGAAGGACAGGGTAATCAGCCCCAGCATTTT.

This clone occurred a few times. The gene calls are TRBV19 and TRBJ1-1; maybe TRBD1 (5 bases). CDR3 length equals 16 residues. V lost 9 bases, J lost 4 bases, and 24 bases lay in between. Per germline, CDR1 LNHDA and CDR2 SQIVND (reference sequence). For the CDR3, the DNA is TGTGCCAGCAAAATCACGGTCGCGGGGGAAGGCACTGAAGCTTTCTTT. Its translation: CASKITVAGEGTEAFF.

V usage is TRBV5-1 and J usage is TRBJ2-2; a possible D gene is TRBD2 (6 bases). Trimming left V 3 bases short and J 4 bases short, with 7 bases between. Per germline, CDR1 SGHRS and CDR2 YFSETQ. The CDR3 contains 13 residues. The CDR3 sequence: CASSSGLTGELFF. CDR3 nucleotides: TGCGCCAGCAGCTCGGGACTCACCGGGGAGCTGTTTTTT.

The chain has TRBV2 and TRBJ1-6, with D possibly TRBD1 on 5 matching bases. The V gene lost 6 bases and the J gene lost 9 bases, with 18 bases spanning the gap. Germline-derived CDR1 and CDR2 are SNHLY and FYNNEI. This CDR3 is 15 amino acids long. For the CDR3, the DNA is TGTGCCAGCAGACCGGGTGCGGGGGATCTTTCACCCCTCCACTTT. Its protein is CASRPGAGDLSPLHF.

The chain joins TRBV5-1 to TRBJ2-7; 8 bases align to TRBD1. The ends lost 4 bases at V and 3 bases at J; junction bases unmatched: 3. This CDR3 has 13 residues. Germline lookup yields CDR1 SGHRS and CDR2 YFSETQ. CDR3 loop: CASSRGQGYEQYF. DNA of the CDR3: TGCGCCAGCAGCAGAGGACAGGGCTACGAGCAGTACTTC.

The chain employs TRBV6-1 and TRBJ1-2, with D possibly TRBD1 on 5 matching bases. Germline V gene sequence: CDR1 MNHNS, CDR2 SASEGT. This CDR3 comprises 13 residues. The ends were cut back, 10 bases at V and 6 bases at J, with 18 bases in the middle. CDR3 bases: TGTGCCACCTGGGGGGACGGGTCGGATGGCTACACCTTC. Translation: CATWGDGSDGYTF.

The chain links TRBV12-5 to TRBJ1-6; D is perhaps TRBD1 (5 bases). Trimming took off 5 bases at V and 10 bases at J, with 9 bases between the two ends. The CDR3 totals 12 residues. The germline V gene has CDR1 LGHNT and CDR2 FRNRAP. CDR3 loop: CASGPGGSPLHF. The CDR3 DNA sequence: TGTGCTAGTGGTCCGGGGGGATCACCCCTCCACTTT.

The chain links TRBV15 to TRBJ2-5; TRBD2 agrees at 8 bases. The CDR3 sequence is 14 residues long. Germline V gene sequence: CDR1 LNHNV, CDR2 YYDKDF (reference sequence). V shed 1 base and J 5 bases; nucleotides not matched to a gene: 3. The CDR3 DNA sequence: TGTGCCACCAGCAGAGTTGGCGGGGGGGAGACCCAGTACTTC. Translating gives CATSRVGGGETQYF.